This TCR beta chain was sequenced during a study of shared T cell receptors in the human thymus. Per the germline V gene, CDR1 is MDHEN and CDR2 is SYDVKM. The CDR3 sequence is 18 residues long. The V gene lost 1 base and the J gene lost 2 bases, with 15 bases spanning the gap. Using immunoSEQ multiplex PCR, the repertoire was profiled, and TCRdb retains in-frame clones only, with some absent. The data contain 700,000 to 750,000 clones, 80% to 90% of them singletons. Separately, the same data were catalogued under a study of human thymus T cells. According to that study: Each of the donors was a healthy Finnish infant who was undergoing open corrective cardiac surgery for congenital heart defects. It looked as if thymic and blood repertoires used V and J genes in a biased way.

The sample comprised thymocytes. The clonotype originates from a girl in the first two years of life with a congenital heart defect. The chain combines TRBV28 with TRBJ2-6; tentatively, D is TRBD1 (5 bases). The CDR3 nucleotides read TGTGCCAGCAGTTTATATGACCGTGAAGGGGCTGGGGCCAACGTCCTGACTTTC. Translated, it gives CASSLYDREGAGANVLTF. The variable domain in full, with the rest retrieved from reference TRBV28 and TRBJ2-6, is DVKVTQSSRYLVKRTGEKVFLECVQDMDHENMFWYRQDPGLGLRLIYFSYDVKMKEKGDIPEGYSVSREKKERFSLILESASTNQTSMYLCASSLYDREGAGANVLTFGAGSRLTVL.